Sequencing of this TCR beta chain was carried out in a study of blood T cell repertoires in COVID-19. Here immunoSEQ multiplex PCR was the method, and the copy in TCRdb shows in-frame clones only, minus some. The sample has 20,000 to 30,000 clones, over 70% seen once. V was clipped by 3 bases and J by 2 bases, with 16 bases between them. This CDR3 contains 15 residues. Germline lookup yields CDR1 DFQATT and CDR2 SNEGSKA (reference sequence). The sequencing input was peripheral blood. The genes are TRBV20-1 and TRBJ2-5; D unresolved. The origin of this receptor is an elderly man with active or convalescent COVID-19. The CDR3 DNA sequence: TGCAGTGCTAGTCTACTCCACAGATTGCAAGAGACCCAGTACTTC. Translation gives CSASLLHRLQETQYF.